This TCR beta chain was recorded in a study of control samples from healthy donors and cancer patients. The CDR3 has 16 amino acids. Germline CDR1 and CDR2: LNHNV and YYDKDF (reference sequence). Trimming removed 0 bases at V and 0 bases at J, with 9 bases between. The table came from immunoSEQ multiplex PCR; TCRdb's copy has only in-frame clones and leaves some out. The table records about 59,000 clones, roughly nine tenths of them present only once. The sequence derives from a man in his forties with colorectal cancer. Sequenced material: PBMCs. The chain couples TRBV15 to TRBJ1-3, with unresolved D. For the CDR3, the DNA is TGTGCCACCAGCAGAGATCGGCGGGTCTCTGGAAACACCATATATTTT. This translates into CATSRDRRVSGNTIYF.